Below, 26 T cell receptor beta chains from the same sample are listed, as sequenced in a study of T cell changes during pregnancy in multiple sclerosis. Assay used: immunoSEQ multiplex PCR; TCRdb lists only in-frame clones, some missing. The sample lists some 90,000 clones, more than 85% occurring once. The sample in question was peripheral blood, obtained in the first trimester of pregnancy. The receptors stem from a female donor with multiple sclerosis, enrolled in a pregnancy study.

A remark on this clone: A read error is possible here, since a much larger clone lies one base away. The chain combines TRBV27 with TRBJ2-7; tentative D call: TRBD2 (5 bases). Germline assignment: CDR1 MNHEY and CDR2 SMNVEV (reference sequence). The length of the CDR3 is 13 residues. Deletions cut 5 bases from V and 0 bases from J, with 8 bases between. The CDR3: CASSLDFSYEQYF. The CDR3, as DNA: TGTGCCAGCAGTCTGGACTTCTCCTACGAGCAGTACTTC.

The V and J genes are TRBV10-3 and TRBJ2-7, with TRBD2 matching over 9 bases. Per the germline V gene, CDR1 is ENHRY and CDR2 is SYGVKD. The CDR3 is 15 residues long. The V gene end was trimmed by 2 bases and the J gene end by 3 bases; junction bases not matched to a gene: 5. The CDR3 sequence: CAISEPSGRSYEQYF. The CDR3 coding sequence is TGTGCCATCAGTGAGCCCAGCGGGAGGAGCTACGAGCAGTACTTC.

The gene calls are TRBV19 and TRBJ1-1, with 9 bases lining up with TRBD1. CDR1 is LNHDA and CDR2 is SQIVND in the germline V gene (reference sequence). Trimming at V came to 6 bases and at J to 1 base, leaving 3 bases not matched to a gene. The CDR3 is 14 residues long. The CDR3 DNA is TGTGCCAGTAGGACAGGGGGACAGAACACTGAAGCTTTCTTT. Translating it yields CASRTGGQNTEAFF.

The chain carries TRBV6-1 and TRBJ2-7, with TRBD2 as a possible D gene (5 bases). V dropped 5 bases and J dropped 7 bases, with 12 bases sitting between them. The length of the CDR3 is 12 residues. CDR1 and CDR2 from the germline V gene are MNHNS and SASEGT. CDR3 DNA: TGTGCCAGCAGTCCCTTTACGGGAGAGCAGTACTTC. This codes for CASSPFTGEQYF.

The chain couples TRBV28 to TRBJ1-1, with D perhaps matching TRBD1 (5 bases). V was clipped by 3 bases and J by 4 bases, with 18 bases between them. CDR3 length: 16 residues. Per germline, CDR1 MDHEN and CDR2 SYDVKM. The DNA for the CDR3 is TGTGCCAGCAGTTTTGGGGTCGGGCAGGGCTTCACTGAAGCTTTCTTT. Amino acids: CASSFGVGQGFTEAFF.

For the CDR3, the DNA is TGTGCCAGCAGCTTGGCCATCGGGACTAGCGGGAGAACAGATACGCAGTATTTT. This gives the protein CASSLAIGTSGRTDTQYF. V is TRBV5-6 and J is TRBJ2-3; 14 bases align to TRBD2. Trimming removed 0 bases from V and 3 bases from J; junction bases left unmatched: 6. The CDR3 is made up of 18 amino acids. Per germline, CDR1 SGHDT and CDR2 YYEEEE.

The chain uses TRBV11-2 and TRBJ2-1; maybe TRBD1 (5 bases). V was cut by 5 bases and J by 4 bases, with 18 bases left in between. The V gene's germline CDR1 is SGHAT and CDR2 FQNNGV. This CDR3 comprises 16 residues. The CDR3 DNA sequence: TGTGCCAGCAGCCTCCTTAGGGGCAGCCTATACAATGAGCAGTTCTTC. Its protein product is CASSLLRGSLYNEQFF.

The CDR3 protein is CASSSGTIDEQFF. DNA of the CDR3: TGTGCCAGCAGCTCCGGGACTATCGACGAGCAGTTCTTC. The J gene is TRBJ2-1, the V gene TRBV7-7, with 7 bases aligning to TRBD2. This CDR3 region has 13 residues. V was clipped by 4 bases and J by 10 bases; unmatched bases: 7. Germline assignment: CDR1 SSHAT and CDR2 FNYEAQ (reference sequence).

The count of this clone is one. The chain's CDR3 is CASSLGRGQDTQYF. CDR3 sequence (DNA): TGCGCCAGCAGCTTGGGACGGGGACAAGATACGCAGTATTTT. V is TRBV5-1 and J is TRBJ2-3; the D gene is possibly TRBD1 (6 bases). There are 14 residues in the CDR3. V was trimmed by 0 bases and J by 5 bases, leaving 10 bases between them. The germline V gene has CDR1 SGHRS and CDR2 YFSETQ. The whole variable domain, remainder taken from reference TRBV5-1 and TRBJ2-3, is KAGVTQTPRYLIKTRGQQVTLSCSPISGHRSVSWYQQTPGQGLQFLFEYFSETQRNKGNFPGRFSGRQFSNSRSEMNVSTLELGDSALYLCASSLGRGQDTQYFGPGTRLTVL.

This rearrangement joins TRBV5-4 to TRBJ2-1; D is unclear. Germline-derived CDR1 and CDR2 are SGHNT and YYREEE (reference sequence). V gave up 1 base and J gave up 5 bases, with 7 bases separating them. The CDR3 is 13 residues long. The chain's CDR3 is CASSLLGNNEQFF. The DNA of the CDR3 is TGTGCCAGCAGCTTGCTAGGTAACAATGAGCAGTTCTTC.

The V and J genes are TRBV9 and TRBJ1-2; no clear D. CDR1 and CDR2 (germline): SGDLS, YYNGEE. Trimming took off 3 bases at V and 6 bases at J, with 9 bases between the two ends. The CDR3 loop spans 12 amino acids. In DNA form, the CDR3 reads TGTGCCAGCAGCGCCCGTAGTAATGGCTACACCTTC. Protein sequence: CASSARSNGYTF.

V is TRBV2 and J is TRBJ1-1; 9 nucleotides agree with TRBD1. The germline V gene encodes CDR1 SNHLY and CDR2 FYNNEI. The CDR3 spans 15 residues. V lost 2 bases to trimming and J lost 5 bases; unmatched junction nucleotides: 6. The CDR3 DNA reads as TGTGCCAGCAGTGAATGGGACAGGGAGGAGACTGAAGCTTTCTTT. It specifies CASSEWDREETEAFF.

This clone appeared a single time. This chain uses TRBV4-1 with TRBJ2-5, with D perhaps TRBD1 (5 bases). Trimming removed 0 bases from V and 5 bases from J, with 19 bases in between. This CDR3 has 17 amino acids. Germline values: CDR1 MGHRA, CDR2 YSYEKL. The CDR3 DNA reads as TGCGCCAGCAGCCAAGATGGAGAAGGGGTCCTCCGGGAGACCCAGTACTTC. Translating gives CASSQDGEGVLRETQYF.

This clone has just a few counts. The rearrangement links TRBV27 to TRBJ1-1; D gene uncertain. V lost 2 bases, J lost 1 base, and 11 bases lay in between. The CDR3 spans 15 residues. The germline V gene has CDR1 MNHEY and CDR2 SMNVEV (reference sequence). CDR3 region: CASSLLSVANTEAFF. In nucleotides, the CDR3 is TGTGCCAGCAGTTTACTATCGGTCGCGAACACTGAAGCTTTCTTT.

CDR3 in DNA: TGTGCCAGTAGCCTCATTAGGGACACCATCCACGAGCAGTACTTC. It specifies CASSLIRDTIHEQYF. The chain combines TRBV19 with TRBJ2-7; TRBD1 might be the D (6 bases). CDR3 length: 15 residues. Germline loops: CDR1 LNHDA, CDR2 SQIVND (reference sequence). V was shortened by 6 bases and J by 5 bases, with 20 bases between the two germline ends.

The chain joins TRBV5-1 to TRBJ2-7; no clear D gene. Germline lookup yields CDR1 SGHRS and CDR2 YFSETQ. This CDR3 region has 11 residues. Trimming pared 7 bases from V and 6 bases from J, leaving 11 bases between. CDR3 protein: CASRAGPEQYF. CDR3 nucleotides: TGCGCCAGCCGAGCTGGTCCCGAGCAGTACTTC.

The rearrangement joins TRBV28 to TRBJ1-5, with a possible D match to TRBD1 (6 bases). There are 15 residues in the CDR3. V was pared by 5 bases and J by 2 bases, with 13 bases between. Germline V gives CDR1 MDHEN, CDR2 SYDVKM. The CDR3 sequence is CASSLQGLGNQPQHF. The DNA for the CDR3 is TGTGCCAGCAGTCTACAGGGTTTGGGCAATCAGCCCCAGCATTTT.

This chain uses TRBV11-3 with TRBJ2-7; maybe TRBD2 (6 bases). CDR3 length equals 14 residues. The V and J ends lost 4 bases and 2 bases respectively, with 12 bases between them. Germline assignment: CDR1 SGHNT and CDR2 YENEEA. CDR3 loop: CASSSYGRPYEQYF. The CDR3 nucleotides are TGTGCCAGCAGCTCTTACGGGAGACCCTACGAGCAGTACTTC.

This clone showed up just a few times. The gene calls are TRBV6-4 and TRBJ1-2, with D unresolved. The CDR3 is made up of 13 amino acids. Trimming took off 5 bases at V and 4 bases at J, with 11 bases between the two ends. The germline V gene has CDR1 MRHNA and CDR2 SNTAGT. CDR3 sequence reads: CASSRGSGYGYTF. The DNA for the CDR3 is TGTGCCAGCAGTAGAGGAAGTGGCTATGGCTACACCTTC.

CDR3 protein: CASSSRAGVGNEQFF. The DNA of the CDR3 is TGTGCCAGCAGCTCCCGGGCGGGAGTAGGCAATGAGCAGTTCTTC. The chain uses TRBV11-3 and TRBJ2-1; 7 nucleotides line up with TRBD2. The CDR3 loop spans 15 amino acids. V shed 4 bases and J 6 bases; nucleotides not matched to a gene: 9. The germline gives CDR1 SGHNT, CDR2 YENEEA.

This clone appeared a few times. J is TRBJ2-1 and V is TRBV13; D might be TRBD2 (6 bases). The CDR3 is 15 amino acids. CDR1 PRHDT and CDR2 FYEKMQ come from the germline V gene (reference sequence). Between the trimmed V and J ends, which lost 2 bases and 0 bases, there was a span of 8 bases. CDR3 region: CASSLRGTSYNEQFF. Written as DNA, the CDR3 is TGTGCCAGCAGCTTACGCGGGACCTCCTACAATGAGCAGTTCTTC.

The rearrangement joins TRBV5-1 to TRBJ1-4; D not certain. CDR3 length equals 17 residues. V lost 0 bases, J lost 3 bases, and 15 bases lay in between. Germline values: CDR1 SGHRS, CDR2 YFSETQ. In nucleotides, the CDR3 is TGCGCCAGCAGCTTGGCCTCGGCCGGGGTGGCTAATGAAAAACTGTTTTTT. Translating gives CASSLASAGVANEKLFF.

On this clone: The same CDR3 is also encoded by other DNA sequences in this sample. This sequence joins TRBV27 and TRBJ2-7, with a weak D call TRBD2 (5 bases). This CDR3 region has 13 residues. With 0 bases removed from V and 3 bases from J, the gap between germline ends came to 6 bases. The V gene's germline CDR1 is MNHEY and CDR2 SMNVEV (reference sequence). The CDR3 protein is CASSLSRDYEQYF. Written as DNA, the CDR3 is TGTGCCAGCAGTTTATCGAGGGACTACGAGCAGTACTTC.

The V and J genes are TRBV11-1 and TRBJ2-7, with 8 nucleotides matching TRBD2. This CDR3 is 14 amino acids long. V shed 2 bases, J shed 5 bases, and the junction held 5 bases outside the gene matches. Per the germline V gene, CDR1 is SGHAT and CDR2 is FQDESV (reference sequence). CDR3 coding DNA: TGTGCCAGCAGCTTATCAGGGCGGGAGGACGAGCAGTACTTC. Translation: CASSLSGREDEQYF.

The CDR3 loop is CASSLGLAGRTDTQYF. The CDR3 DNA sequence: TGTGCCAGCAGCTTAGGACTAGCGGGACGCACAGATACGCAGTATTTT. This chain uses TRBV7-3 with TRBJ2-3; 12 bases align to TRBD2. CDR1 SGHTA and CDR2 FQGTGA come from the germline V gene. CDR3 length equals 16 residues. J gave up 1 base and V 2 bases, and 1 base lay outside the gene matches.

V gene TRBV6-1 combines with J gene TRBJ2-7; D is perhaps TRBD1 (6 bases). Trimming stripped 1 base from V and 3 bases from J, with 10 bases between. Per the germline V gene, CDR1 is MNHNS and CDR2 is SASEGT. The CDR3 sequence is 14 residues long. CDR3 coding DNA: TGTGCCAGCAGTGAAGGTGGACAGAGCTACGAGCAGTACTTC. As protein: CASSEGGQSYEQYF.